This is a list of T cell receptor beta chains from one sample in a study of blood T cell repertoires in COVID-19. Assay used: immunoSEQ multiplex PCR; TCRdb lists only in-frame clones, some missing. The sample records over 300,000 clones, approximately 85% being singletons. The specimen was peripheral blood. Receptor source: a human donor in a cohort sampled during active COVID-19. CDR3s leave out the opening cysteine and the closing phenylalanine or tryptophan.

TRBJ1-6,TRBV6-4,ASSDQDNSPLH
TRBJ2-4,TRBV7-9,ASSFTSAVQY
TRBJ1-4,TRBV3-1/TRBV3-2,ASSQARDRGSNEKLF
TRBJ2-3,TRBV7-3,ASRPRGGHTQY
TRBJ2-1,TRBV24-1,ATTGDSYNEQF
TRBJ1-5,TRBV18,ASSRDRGLEGNQPQH
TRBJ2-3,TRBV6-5,ATETSGTDTQY
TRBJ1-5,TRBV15,ATSREQGRNQPQH
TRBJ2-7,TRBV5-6,ASRHSGGPSYEQY
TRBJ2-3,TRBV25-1,ASVWGRGDTQY
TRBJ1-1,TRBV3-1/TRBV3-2,ASSRSPATGIRGTEAF
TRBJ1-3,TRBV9,ASSFGTGLPGSGNTIY
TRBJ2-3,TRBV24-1,ATSDLSGSGTDTQY
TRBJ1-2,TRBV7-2,ASRRPGQLNYGYT
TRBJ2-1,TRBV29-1,SVLGLAGALYNEQF
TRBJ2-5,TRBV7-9,ASSSPHTGGARETQY
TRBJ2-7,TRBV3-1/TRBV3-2,ASSHTGTSYEQY
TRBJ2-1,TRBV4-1,ASSQVGRGSYNEQF
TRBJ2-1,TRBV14,ARSHGGGGRIGNEQF
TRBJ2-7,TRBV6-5,ASSPGQSYEQY
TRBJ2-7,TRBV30,AWSLTGVGNEQY
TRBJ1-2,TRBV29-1,SVEPGDYYGYT
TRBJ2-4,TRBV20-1,SAIERGGNIQY
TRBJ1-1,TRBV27,ASSLGQSNTEAF
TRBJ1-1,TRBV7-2,ASSLRRSMNTEAF
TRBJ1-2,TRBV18,ASSPVTLTGEINYGYT
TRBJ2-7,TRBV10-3,AISESGTSGGEQY
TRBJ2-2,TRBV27,ASSPRGGGELF
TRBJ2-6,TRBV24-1,ATGTVESGANVLT
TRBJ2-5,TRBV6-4,ASSDPGDYIPDIQETQY
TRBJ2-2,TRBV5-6,ASSPTLTGELF
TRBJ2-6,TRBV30,AWRNMRDSSGANVLT
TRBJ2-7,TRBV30,AWSVGPYEQY
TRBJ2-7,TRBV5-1,ASRQGQGNEQY
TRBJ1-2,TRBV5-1,ASRADRAPNYGYT
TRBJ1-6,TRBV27,ASSLAGGNSPLH
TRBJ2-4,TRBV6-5,AIEGGKNIQY
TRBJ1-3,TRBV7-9,ASSQAIEEGSSGNTIY
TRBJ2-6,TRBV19,ASSITGQLRSGANVLT
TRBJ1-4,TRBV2,ASSVRTGVEKLF
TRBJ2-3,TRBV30,ACGEQGPFTDTQY
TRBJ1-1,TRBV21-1,ASSKDQGGNTEAF
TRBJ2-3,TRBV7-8,ASSLAAGGFTDTQY
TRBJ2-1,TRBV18,ASSREYYNEQF
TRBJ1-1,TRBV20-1,SASETVNTEAF
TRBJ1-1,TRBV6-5,ASTFLGGAEAF
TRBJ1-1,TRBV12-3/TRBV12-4,ASSETGLAEAF
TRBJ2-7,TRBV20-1,SASLSGGAIGYEQY
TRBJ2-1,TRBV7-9,ASSLGQNEQF
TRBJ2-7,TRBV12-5,ASGTLGHSGQY
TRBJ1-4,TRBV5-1,ASSLSGGLEKLF
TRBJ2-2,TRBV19,ASRLSGQGTGELF
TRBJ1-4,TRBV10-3,AISESGGVNEKLF
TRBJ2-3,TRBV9,ASSDDRGGRDTQY